The next 21 T cell receptor beta chains were all read from a single sample in a study of T cell responses to AZD1222 COVID-19 vaccine. TCRdb's table, derived via immunoSEQ multiplex PCR, lists solely in-frame clones and lacks some. The sample yields about 78,000 clones, 65% to 85% seen once. Sequences were derived from peripheral blood, sampled on day 0 of AZD1222 vaccination. The receptors come from an adult in good health.

The CDR3 DNA follows: TGCGCCAGCAGCTGGGAAAACAGGGATGGCTACACCTTC. Protein product: CASSWENRDGYTF. The V and J genes are TRBV5-1 and TRBJ1-2, with D possibly matching TRBD1 (6 bases). The V end was cut by 3 bases, the J end by 6 bases, with 12 bases between. Germline-derived CDR1 and CDR2 are SGHRS and YFSETQ. This CDR3 has 13 residues.

The J gene is TRBJ1-4, the V gene TRBV5-8; D gene ambiguous. Trimming removed 8 bases at V and 0 bases at J, with 14 bases between. Germline V gene lookup returns CDR1 SGHTS and CDR2 YDEGEE. CDR3 length: 15 residues. DNA for the CDR3: TGTGCCAGTGCAACCGGGTATACAACTAATGAAAAACTGTTTTTT. This sequence encodes CASATGYTTNEKLFF.

The chain recombines TRBV4-2 with TRBJ2-1, with 14 nucleotides matching TRBD2. The germline gives CDR1 LGHNA, CDR2 YNFKEQ. V was clipped by 4 bases and J by 0 bases; unmatched bases: 2. The length of the CDR3 is 17 residues. In DNA, the CDR3 is TGTGCCAGCAGCCGGACTAGCGGGAGGAGCTCCTACAATGAGCAGTTCTTC. Its translation is CASSRTSGRSSYNEQFF.

The V call is TRBV19, the J call TRBJ1-1; maybe TRBD1 (6 bases). Germline V CDR1 and CDR2: LNHDA, SQIVND (reference sequence). The CDR3 runs 13 residues. The germline V and J ends were trimmed by 3 bases and 3 bases, with 8 bases remaining between them. Here the CDR3 DNA reads TGTGCCAGTAGTATCACAGGGTACACTGAAGCTTTCTTT. Its protein is CASSITGYTEAFF.

V gene TRBV6-2 or TRBV6-3 combines with J gene TRBJ1-4, with 8 bases that match TRBD1. The V segment lost 4 bases and the J segment 5 bases; nucleotides outside the gene matches: 3. CDR3 length: 14 residues. The V gene's germline CDR1 is MNHEY and CDR2 SVGEGT. CDR3: CASSLPGGNEKLFF. For the CDR3, the DNA is TGTGCCAGCAGTTTGCCAGGGGGCAATGAAAAACTGTTTTTT.

The chain uses TRBV2 and TRBJ1-1, with unresolved D. Trimming removed 7 bases at V and 5 bases at J, with 8 bases between. Germline V gene data show CDR1 as SNHLY and CDR2 as FYNNEI. This CDR3 has 11 amino acids. DNA of the CDR3: TGTGCCAGCAACGAAGGGACTGAAGCTTTCTTT. It translates to CASNEGTEAFF.

The chain carries TRBV7-2 and TRBJ1-1; D is uncertain. CDR1 is SGHTA and CDR2 is FQGNSA in the germline V gene. Deletions cut 5 bases from V and 1 base from J, with 8 bases between. CDR3 length: 13 amino acids. CDR3 amino acids: CASSRVWNTEAFF. The DNA of the CDR3 is TGTGCCAGCAGCAGGGTTTGGAACACTGAAGCTTTCTTT.

The chain uses TRBV6-2 or TRBV6-3 and TRBJ2-1, with TRBD1 matching 12 bases. J was trimmed by 6 bases and V by 5 bases; bases with no gene match: 5. From germline, CDR1 is MNHEY and CDR2 SVGEGT. CDR3 length: 15 amino acids. The CDR3 here is CASSKPGQGANEQFF. The CDR3 DNA reads TGTGCCAGCAGTAAGCCGGGACAGGGGGCCAATGAGCAGTTCTTC.

This chain connects TRBV7-2 to TRBJ2-1, with D possibly TRBD2 on 6 matching bases. Germline assignment: CDR1 SGHTA and CDR2 FQGNSA. V lost 3 bases and J 8 bases, leaving 17 bases between the germline ends. This CDR3 is 15 amino acids long. The CDR3 loop reads CASSLRDWTSDEQFF. The CDR3 nucleotides are TGTGCCAGCAGCTTGAGGGACTGGACGTCGGATGAGCAGTTCTTC.

This sequence joins TRBV6-5 and TRBJ1-1, with D possibly TRBD1 on 6 matching bases. Trimming removed 0 bases at V and 5 bases at J, with 13 bases between. The V gene's germline CDR1 is MNHEY and CDR2 SVGAGI. The CDR3 totals 15 residues. The CDR3 nucleotides read TGTGCCAGCAGTTACTCATCTGGGGGCAGGACTGAAGCTTTCTTT. It is translated as CASSYSSGGRTEAFF.

The chain has TRBV7-2 and TRBJ2-6; a possible D gene is TRBD2 (5 bases). The CDR3 length is 16 residues. Germline values: CDR1 SGHTA, CDR2 FQGNSA. V gave up 5 bases and J gave up 8 bases, with 19 bases separating them. CDR3 loop: CASSLLGGRESNVLTF. The CDR3 nucleotides read TGTGCCAGCAGCCTACTCGGAGGCCGTGAGTCCAACGTCCTGACTTTC.

The CDR3 loop is CASSPRTGGDSSTDTQYF. In DNA form, the CDR3 reads TGTGCCAGCAGTCCCCGAACAGGGGGCGATTCTAGCACAGATACGCAGTATTTT. The chain couples TRBV7-9 to TRBJ2-3, with 9 nucleotides matching TRBD1. CDR1 is SEHNR, CDR2 FQNEAQ, per germline (reference sequence). The V gene end was trimmed by 6 bases and the J gene end by 0 bases; junction bases not matched to a gene: 13. The CDR3 has 18 residues.

The rearrangement uses TRBV6-2 or TRBV6-3 and TRBJ2-1; D is perhaps TRBD2 (6 bases). The V end was cut by 5 bases, the J end by 2 bases, with 16 bases between. CDR3 length: 16 amino acids. The germline CDR1 and CDR2 sequences are MNHEY and SVGEGT. CDR3 sequence: CASSQMVTRTYNEQFF. The CDR3 DNA reads TGTGCCAGCAGTCAAATGGTGACTAGGACCTACAATGAGCAGTTCTTC.

As to this clone: In the same sample, other DNA sequences code for this CDR3. The V gene is TRBV19, the J gene TRBJ1-3; D not resolved. CDR1 LNHDA and CDR2 SQIVND come from the germline V gene (reference sequence). V lost 5 bases to trimming and J lost 0 bases, with 5 bases between them. The CDR3 covers 13 residues. The chain's CDR3 is CASSSSSGNTIYF. Written as DNA, the CDR3 is TGTGCCAGTAGTTCGAGCTCTGGAAACACCATATATTTT.

The CDR3 spells CASSLEVAGGSGTDTQYF. In DNA form, the CDR3 reads TGCGCCAGCAGCTTGGAGGTAGCGGGGGGCTCAGGCACAGATACGCAGTATTTT. The chain is built from TRBV5-1 and TRBJ2-3, with 10 positions matching TRBD2. Germline CDR1 is SGHRS and CDR2 is YFSETQ. The CDR3 is 18 residues long. V lost 0 bases, J lost 1 base, and 8 bases stayed unmatched.

The rearrangement joins TRBV5-1 to TRBJ2-7; TRBD1 aligns across 10 bases. CDR1 and CDR2 (germline): SGHRS, YFSETQ. The CDR3 spans 13 residues. V gave up 6 bases and J gave up 2 bases; unmatched junction bases: 2. CDR3 coding DNA: TGCGCCAGCACCGGGACAGGGGCCTACGAGCAGTACTTC. Translated, it gives CASTGTGAYEQYF.

The V gene is TRBV19, the J gene TRBJ2-1; D perhaps matches TRBD2 (6 bases). Trimming left V 5 bases short and J 0 bases short, with 14 bases between. This CDR3 comprises 16 residues. From germline, CDR1 is LNHDA and CDR2 SQIVND (reference sequence). The CDR3 sequence is CASSVWRGRSYNEQFF. Here the CDR3 DNA reads TGTGCCAGTAGTGTTTGGCGGGGTCGCTCCTACAATGAGCAGTTCTTC. Filled out from reference TRBV19 and TRBJ2-1, the complete variable domain reads DGGITQSPKYLFRKEGQNVTLSCEQNLNHDAMYWYRQDPGQGLRLIYYSQIVNDFQKGDIAEGYSVSREKKESFPLTVTSAQKNPTAFYLCASSVWRGRSYNEQFFGPGTRLTVL.

The V and J genes are TRBV7-3 and TRBJ1-1; D is unresolved. Germline V gene lookup returns CDR1 SGHTA and CDR2 FQGTGA. The V and J ends lost 5 bases and 1 base respectively, with 14 bases between them. The CDR3 extends over 15 amino acids. The CDR3, as DNA: TGTGCCAGCAGCCGCTGGGTCTCGGGGAACACTGAAGCTTTCTTT. Residues: CASSRWVSGNTEAFF.

V usage is TRBV5-1 and J usage is TRBJ1-1; D is possibly TRBD1 (5 bases). Trimming took off 3 bases at V and 0 bases at J, with 15 bases between the two ends. Germline V lookup: CDR1 SGHRS, CDR2 YFSETQ. This CDR3 region has 16 residues. The CDR3, as DNA: TGCGCCAGCAGCTCTGGGGCAAGGAGAATGAACACTGAAGCTTTCTTT. As protein: CASSSGARRMNTEAFF.

As for this clone: The sample carries other DNA sequences with the same CDR3. The chain carries TRBV6-6 and TRBJ1-6, with TRBD1 matching over 7 bases. V lost 5 bases and J lost 4; bases outside the gene matches: 2. This CDR3 spans 14 amino acids. The germline V gene encodes CDR1 MNHNY and CDR2 SVGAGI (reference sequence). The CDR3 loop reads CASSRQGYNSPLHF. DNA for the CDR3: TGTGCCAGCAGTCGACAGGGTTATAATTCACCCCTCCACTTT.

This clone was detected a few times. This sequence joins TRBV25-1 and TRBJ2-7; a possible D gene is TRBD2 (6 bases). CDR1 is MGHDK, CDR2 SYGVNS, per germline. CDR3 length: 16 amino acids. Trimming cost V 5 bases and J 2 bases, with 19 bases left between them. Here the CDR3 DNA reads TGTGCCAGCAGTAACCCGGGAGTAAGAAACGCCTACGAGCAGTACTTC. Its translation is CASSNPGVRNAYEQYF.